Shown below are 10 T cell receptor beta chains from a single sample sequenced in a study of cytomegalovirus exposure and HLA in healthy donors. Both 60 Vbeta primers and 13 Jbeta primers went into the PCR. Assay: immunoSEQ multiplex PCR; the TCRdb copy retains only in-frame clones and omits some. The sample yields 130,000 to 150,000 clones, 65% to 80% seen once. Sequencing input: PBMCs. Source of these receptors: a woman aged 45 to 65 in good health and CMV-seropositive.

This chain uses TRBV7-3 with TRBJ2-3, with 9 bases aligning to TRBD2. This CDR3 has 14 amino acids. Trimming at V came to 9 bases and at J to 4 bases, leaving 8 bases not matched to a gene. The germline CDR1 and CDR2 sequences are SGHTA and FQGTGA. CDR3 nucleotides: TGTGCCAGTAGGCGGGGGGGCTATTCAGATACGCAGTATTTT. It encodes CASRRGGYSDTQYF.

J is TRBJ1-1 and V is TRBV12-5; maybe TRBD1 (6 bases). In germline, CDR1 is LGHNT, CDR2 FRNRAP. The CDR3 totals 14 residues. The V end was cut by 5 bases, the J end by 6 bases, with 16 bases between. As DNA, the CDR3 is TGTGCTAGTGGTGTCGCGGGGGCGCGGGCTGAAGCTTTCTTT. It translates to CASGVAGARAEAFF.

The rearrangement uses TRBV7-8 and TRBJ2-5; D not resolved. The germline gives CDR1 SGHVS, CDR2 FQNEAQ. The V and J ends lost 4 bases and 11 bases respectively, with 23 bases between them. CDR3 length equals 15 residues. The CDR3 loop reads CASSSLRGGSEEQYF. CDR3 bases: TGTGCCAGCAGCTCCCTCCGTGGCGGCTCTGAGGAGCAGTACTTC.

V is TRBV30 and J is TRBJ2-5; 10 nucleotides agree with TRBD2. CDR1 and CDR2 (germline): GTSNPN, SVGIG (reference sequence). The ends lost 3 bases at V and 6 bases at J; junction bases unmatched: 4. The length of the CDR3 is 13 residues. In DNA, the CDR3 is TGTGCCTGGAGACTAGCGGGGTCCCAGACCCAGTACTTC. Protein product: CAWRLAGSQTQYF. The whole variable domain, remainder taken from reference TRBV30 and TRBJ2-5, is SQTIHQWPATLVQPVGSPLSLECTVEGTSNPNLYWYRQAAGRGLQLLFYSVGIGQISSEVPQNLSASRPQDRQFILSSKKLLLSDSGFYLCAWRLAGSQTQYFGPGTRLLVL.

The J gene is TRBJ2-3, the V gene TRBV5-4, with 8 bases lining up with TRBD2. Germline V gives CDR1 SGHNT, CDR2 YYREEE (reference sequence). This CDR3 region has 17 residues. V was pared by 1 base and J by 1 base, with 8 bases of the junction left unmatched. CDR3 region: CASSLPPGRGGTDTQYF. The CDR3 bases are TGTGCCAGCAGCTTGCCCCCGGGGCGGGGGGGCACAGATACGCAGTATTTT.

This chain uses TRBV9 with TRBJ1-1, with 7 positions matching TRBD1. From germline, CDR1 is SGDLS and CDR2 YYNGEE. Losses at the gene ends were 2 bases for V and 3 bases for J; bases not matched to a gene: 7. The CDR3 is made up of 15 amino acids. CDR3 loop: CASSVLTGKDTEAFF. The CDR3 DNA follows: TGTGCCAGCAGCGTGTTGACAGGGAAGGACACTGAAGCTTTCTTT.

The V call is TRBV6-6, the J call TRBJ2-7; 9 nucleotides align to TRBD1. The CDR3 consists of 16 residues. CDR1 MNHNY and CDR2 SVGAGI come from the germline V gene (reference sequence). V shed 4 bases and J 3 bases; nucleotides not matched to a gene: 10. The CDR3 is CASSFPPGQGFYEQYF. For the CDR3, the DNA is TGTGCCAGCAGTTTCCCTCCGGGACAGGGATTCTACGAGCAGTACTTC.

V is TRBV11-1 and J is TRBJ1-3; D is undetermined. V shed 5 bases and J shed 4 bases, with 15 bases lying between them. The CDR3 is made up of 15 amino acids. The germline gives CDR1 SGHAT, CDR2 FQDESV (reference sequence). In DNA form, the CDR3 reads TGTGCCAGCAGCGATGGACGGACTCCGGGAAACACCATATATTTT. This sequence encodes CASSDGRTPGNTIYF.

The chain recombines TRBV6-1 with TRBJ1-5; TRBD1 matches at 9 bases. This CDR3 has 15 residues. Germline CDR1 and CDR2: MNHNS and SASEGT. J gave up 3 bases and V 6 bases, and 6 bases lay outside the gene matches. This chain's CDR3 is CASSATGGDNQPQHF. CDR3 DNA: TGTGCCAGCAGCGCGACAGGGGGGGACAATCAGCCCCAGCATTTT.

The chain joins TRBV5-1 to TRBJ1-6; 8 bases map to TRBD1. Germline CDR1 and CDR2: SGHRS and YFSETQ. The CDR3 is 16 residues long. With V trimmed by 3 bases and J by 10 bases, 12 bases remained unmatched. The CDR3 DNA is TGCGCCAGCAGCTCTACGGACAGGGACAGAGGGTCACCCCTCCACTTT. Translation: CASSSTDRDRGSPLHF.